This T cell receptor (beta chain) was sequenced for a study of blood T cell repertoires in COVID-19. Assay used: immunoSEQ multiplex PCR; TCRdb lists only in-frame clones, some missing. Found here are about 250,000 clones, around 88% of them singletons; the top ten hold approximately 1.4%. The clonotype was recovered from an older man with acute or convalescent COVID-19. Sequencing input: peripheral blood.

The CDR3 sequence: CASNERQAGGDGKNIQYF. DNA for the CDR3: TGTGCCAGCAACGAAAGGCAGGCAGGGGGCGATGGCAAAAACATTCAGTACTTC. The chain recombines TRBV21-1 with TRBJ2-4; no DNA check was done on the table's D call, TRBD1. TRBV21-1 is classified as a pseudogene. There are 18 residues in the CDR3.